Listed below are T cell receptor beta chains from one sample, sequenced in a study of shared clonotypes between healthy human individuals. Profiling relied on immunoSEQ multiplex PCR, and the TCRdb table lists in-frame clones only, not all of them. The sample lists some 2,500,000 clones; 85% to 95% were seen once. The sample consisted of naive CD4+ T cells from PBMCs. All receptors come from a man between 18 and 29 years old in good health. Some clones in this sample may be carry-over from other donors' samples. CDR3s include the opening cysteine and the closing phenylalanine or tryptophan. Fields, in order: D gene, clone size, V gene, J gene, CDR3 length, CDR3 protein, CDR3 DNA. A D gene is named only where the DNA matches it firmly. Where a row states a size, it is once, few, many or the class of an expanded clone; other rows omit it.

.,.,TRBV9,TRBJ2-3,21,CASSESPQGAREGRGTDTQYF,TGTGCCAGCAGCGAGAGCCCCCAGGGGGCGCGGGAGGGCCGGGGCACAGATACGCAGTATTTT
.,.,TRBV25-1,TRBJ2-7,11,CATYSDYEQYF,TGTGCCACCTACTCGGACTACGAGCAGTACTTC
.,.,TRBV28,TRBJ2-2,13,CASTPDSPGELFF,TGTGCCAGCACCCCGGATAGTCCCGGGGAGCTGTTTTTT
.,.,TRBV5-1,TRBJ1-4,15,CASSDDSRGGEKLFF,TGCGCCAGCAGCGACGACTCCAGGGGAGGCGAAAAACTGTTTTTT
.,.,TRBV6-6,TRBJ2-3,14,CASSYRGFTDTQYF,TGTGCCAGCAGTTACCGGGGTTTCACAGATACGCAGTATTTT
.,.,TRBV7-2,TRBJ1-3,18,CASSRRGVGSLSGNTIYF,TGTGCCAGCAGCCGTAGGGGGGTGGGGTCGCTCTCTGGAAACACCATATATTTT
TRBD1,few,TRBV5-1,TRBJ1-1,14,CASSLDRGNTEAFF,TGCGCCAGCAGCTTGGACAGGGGAAACACTGAAGCTTTCTTT
.,.,TRBV7-2,TRBJ2-4,14,CASSFGGPKNIQYF,TGTGCCAGCAGCTTTGGGGGCCCAAAAAACATTCAGTACTTC
.,once,TRBV18,TRBJ2-3,12,CASSPLLDTQYF,TGTGCCAGCTCACCCCTTCTGGATACGCAGTATTTT
TRBD2,.,TRBV7-7,TRBJ2-3,20,CASSSPGLAGVRGVADTQYF,TGTGCCAGCAGCTCCCCGGGACTAGCGGGAGTAAGAGGAGTCGCAGATACGCAGTATTTT
.,.,TRBV28,TRBJ1-2,16,CASSLRPGRGNYGYTF,TGTGCCAGCAGTTTACGGCCCGGCAGAGGAAACTATGGCTACACCTTC
.,.,TRBV5-5,TRBJ2-3,13,CASSLAGEDTQYF,TGTGCCAGCAGCTTGGCTGGGGAGGATACGCAGTATTTT